A selection of T cell receptor beta chains follows, all from one sample in a study of persistence of HIV-infected CD4 T cells. These TCRs' antigens remain unknown. TCRdb keeps only in-frame clones here, not all; method: immunoSEQ multiplex PCR. Seen here are just over 40,000 clones, about four fifths observed once, and the top ten hold 14%. Sequencing used CD4+ T cells sorted from PBMCs after approximately 18-hour stimulation, obtained from a patient who received antiretroviral therapy. Receptors were obtained from an adult man with HIV who was CMV-seropositive. CDR3s leave out the opening cysteine and the closing phenylalanine or tryptophan.

V gene: TRBV28
J gene: TRBJ2-5
CDR3 protein: ASRRGGEGETQY

V gene: TRBV6-5
J gene: TRBJ2-7
CDR3 protein: ASSYTKDRGSYEQY

V gene: TRBV10-1
J gene: TRBJ2-4
CDR3 protein: ASSDSQRGGNIQY

V gene: TRBV15
J gene: TRBJ1-5
CDR3 protein: ATSRDPMDFNQPQH

V gene: TRBV7-9
J gene: TRBJ1-3
CDR3 protein: ASSLALGGFSGNTIY

V gene: TRBV9
J gene: TRBJ1-3
CDR3 protein: ASSVDRGRGNTIY

V gene: TRBV4-3
J gene: TRBJ2-7
CDR3 protein: ASSQRTGSYEQY

V gene: TRBV29-1
J gene: TRBJ1-2
CDR3 protein: SVERKGLQGAHGYT

V gene: TRBV7-8
J gene: TRBJ2-7
CDR3 protein: ASSLEGGLSYEQY

V gene: TRBV7-9
J gene: TRBJ1-1
CDR3 protein: ASRPGQTNTEAF

V gene: TRBV2
J gene: TRBJ2-1
CDR3 protein: ASSEGGLAGPYNEQF

V gene: TRBV7-9
J gene: TRBJ1-4
CDR3 protein: ASTDNEKLF

V gene: TRBV9
J gene: TRBJ1-1
CDR3 protein: ASSVTGGLNTEAF

V gene: TRBV6-6
J gene: TRBJ1-5
CDR3 protein: ASRNAQGWQPQH

V gene: TRBV5-4
J gene: TRBJ2-1
CDR3 protein: ASSLLVGTVVDAF

V gene: TRBV28
J gene: TRBJ2-5
CDR3 protein: ASHPPGQETQY

V gene: TRBV18
J gene: TRBJ1-3
CDR3 protein: ASSLSGGFSGNTIY

V gene: TRBV3-1/TRBV3-2
J gene: TRBJ1-3
CDR3 protein: ASTFRGHGNTIY

V gene: TRBV7-8
J gene: TRBJ2-6
CDR3 protein: ASSFGAFTGANVLT

V gene: TRBV3-1/TRBV3-2
J gene: TRBJ2-3
CDR3 protein: ASSQDANTQY

V gene: TRBV5-1
J gene: TRBJ1-1
CDR3 protein: ASSSGTGVSTEAF

V gene: TRBV9
J gene: TRBJ2-1
CDR3 protein: ASSVERGDRGRRGEQF

V gene: TRBV7-9
J gene: TRBJ1-2
CDR3 protein: ASSSGAGGRYGYT

V gene: TRBV27
J gene: TRBJ2-2
CDR3 protein: ASCRLPGTLNTGELF

V gene: TRBV3-1/TRBV3-2
J gene: TRBJ2-5
CDR3 protein: ASSQMEAFLETQY

V gene: TRBV18
J gene: TRBJ1-1
CDR3 protein: ASSPSIGETEAF

V gene: TRBV6-5
J gene: TRBJ1-2
CDR3 protein: ASSNRGIGYT

V gene: TRBV11-3
J gene: TRBJ2-3
CDR3 protein: ASSVGTSGGSTDTQY

V gene: TRBV30
J gene: TRBJ2-3
CDR3 protein: AWRSGDTQY

V gene: TRBV27
J gene: TRBJ2-3
CDR3 protein: ASTLRGGFTDTQY

V gene: TRBV29-1
J gene: TRBJ1-6
CDR3 protein: SVHRGRIYNSPLH

V gene: TRBV2
J gene: TRBJ1-5
CDR3 protein: ASSDRGNQPQH

V gene: TRBV6-5
J gene: TRBJ1-1
CDR3 protein: ASRIQGSTEAF

V gene: TRBV7-9
J gene: TRBJ2-2
CDR3 protein: ASSIGQGVTGELF

V gene: TRBV2
J gene: TRBJ1-2
CDR3 protein: ASSEAGGYGYT

V gene: TRBV14
J gene: TRBJ2-6
CDR3 protein: ASSFRQGSGANVLT

V gene: TRBV14
J gene: TRBJ2-1
CDR3 protein: ASSQGGRGPNEQF

V gene: TRBV4-2
J gene: TRBJ2-3
CDR3 protein: ASSQDQRGADTQY

V gene: TRBV20-1
J gene: TRBJ1-2
CDR3 protein: SASSDYGYT

V gene: TRBV6-5
J gene: TRBJ2-6
CDR3 protein: ASSYSIGNGANVLT

V gene: TRBV4-3
J gene: TRBJ1-2
CDR3 protein: ASSQAGQGGLYGYT

V gene: TRBV6-4
J gene: TRBJ2-2
CDR3 protein: ASTTGAGANTGELF

V gene: TRBV9
J gene: TRBJ2-7
CDR3 protein: ASSVNRVAGAYEQY

V gene: TRBV19
J gene: TRBJ2-4
CDR3 protein: ASSIDVQPPNIQY

V gene: TRBV5-6
J gene: TRBJ1-4
CDR3 protein: ASSLPGQGNSNEKLF

V gene: TRBV6-5
J gene: TRBJ2-3
CDR3 protein: ASSYNTDTQY